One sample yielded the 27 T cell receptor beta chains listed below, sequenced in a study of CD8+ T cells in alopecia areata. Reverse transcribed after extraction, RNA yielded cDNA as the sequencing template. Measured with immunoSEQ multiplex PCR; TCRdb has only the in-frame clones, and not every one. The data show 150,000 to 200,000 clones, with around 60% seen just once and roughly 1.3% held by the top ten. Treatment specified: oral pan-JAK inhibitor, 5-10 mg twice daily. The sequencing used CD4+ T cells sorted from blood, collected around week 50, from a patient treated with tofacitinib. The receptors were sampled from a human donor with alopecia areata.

The CDR3 region is CSAGGRLAGTGELFF. The CDR3 bases are TGCAGCGCCGGGGGTAGACTAGCGGGGACCGGGGAGCTGTTTTTT. V usage is TRBV29-1 and J usage is TRBJ2-2; 11 nucleotides align to TRBD2. The CDR3 consists of 15 residues. V lost 7 bases and J lost 5; bases outside the gene matches: 9. CDR1 is SQVTM, CDR2 ANQGSEA, per germline.

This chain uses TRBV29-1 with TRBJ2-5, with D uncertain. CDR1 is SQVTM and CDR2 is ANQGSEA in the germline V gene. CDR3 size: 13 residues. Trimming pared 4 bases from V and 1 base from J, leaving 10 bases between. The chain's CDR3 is CSVAKRSQETQYF. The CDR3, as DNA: TGCAGCGTTGCCAAACGGAGCCAAGAGACCCAGTACTTC.

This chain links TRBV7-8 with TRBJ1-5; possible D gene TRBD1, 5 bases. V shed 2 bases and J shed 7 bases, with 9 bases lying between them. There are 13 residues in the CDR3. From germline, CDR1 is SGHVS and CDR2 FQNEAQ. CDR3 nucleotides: TGTGCCAGCAGCTTAACGGGGGGGCAGCCCCAGCATTTT. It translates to CASSLTGGQPQHF. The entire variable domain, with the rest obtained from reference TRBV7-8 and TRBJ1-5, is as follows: GAGVSQSPRYKVAKRGQDVALRCDPISGHVSLFWYQQALGQGPEFLTYFQNEAQLDKSGLPSDRFFAERPEGSVSTLKIQRTQQEDSAVYLCASSLTGGQPQHFGDGTRLSIL.

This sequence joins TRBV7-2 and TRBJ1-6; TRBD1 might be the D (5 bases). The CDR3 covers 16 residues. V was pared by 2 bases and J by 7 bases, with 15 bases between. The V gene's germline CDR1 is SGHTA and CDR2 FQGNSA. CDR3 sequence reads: CASSLPEGPGNSPLHF. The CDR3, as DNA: TGTGCCAGCAGCTTACCAGAGGGACCTGGGAATTCACCCCTCCACTTT.

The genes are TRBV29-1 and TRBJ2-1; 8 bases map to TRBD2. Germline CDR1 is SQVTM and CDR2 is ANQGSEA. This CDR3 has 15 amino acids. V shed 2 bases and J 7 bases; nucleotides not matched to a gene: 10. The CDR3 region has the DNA TGCAGCGTTGAATTCCGCGCGGGGGGCCGTAATGAGCAGTTCTTC. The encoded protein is CSVEFRAGGRNEQFF.

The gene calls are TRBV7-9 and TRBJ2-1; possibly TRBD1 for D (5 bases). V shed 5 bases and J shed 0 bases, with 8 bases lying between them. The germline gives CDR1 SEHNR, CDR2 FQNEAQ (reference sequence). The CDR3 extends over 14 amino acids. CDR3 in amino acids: CASSHDSSYNEQFF. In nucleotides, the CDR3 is TGTGCCAGCAGCCACGACAGCTCCTACAATGAGCAGTTCTTC.

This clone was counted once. CDR3 coding DNA: TGTGCCAGCACCACCCTGGGCCAGCAAGAGACCCAGTACTTC. Residues: CASTTLGQQETQYF. The chain recombines TRBV2 with TRBJ2-5; D uncertain. Trimming cost V 7 bases and J 2 bases, with 14 bases left between them. The CDR3 extends over 14 amino acids. CDR1 is SNHLY and CDR2 is FYNNEI in the germline V gene.

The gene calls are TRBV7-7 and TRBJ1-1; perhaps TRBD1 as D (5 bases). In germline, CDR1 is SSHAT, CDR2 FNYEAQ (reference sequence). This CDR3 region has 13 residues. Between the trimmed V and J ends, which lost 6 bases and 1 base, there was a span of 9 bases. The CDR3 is CASSDTGNTEAFF. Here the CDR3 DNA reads TGTGCCAGCAGTGATACAGGGAACACTGAAGCTTTCTTT.

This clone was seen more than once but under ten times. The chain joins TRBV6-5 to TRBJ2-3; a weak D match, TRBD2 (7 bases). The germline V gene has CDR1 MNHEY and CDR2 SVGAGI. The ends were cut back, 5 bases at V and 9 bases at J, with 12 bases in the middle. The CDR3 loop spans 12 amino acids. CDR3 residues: CASSGPGGTQYF. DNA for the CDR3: TGTGCCAGCAGTGGACCGGGGGGCACGCAGTATTTT.

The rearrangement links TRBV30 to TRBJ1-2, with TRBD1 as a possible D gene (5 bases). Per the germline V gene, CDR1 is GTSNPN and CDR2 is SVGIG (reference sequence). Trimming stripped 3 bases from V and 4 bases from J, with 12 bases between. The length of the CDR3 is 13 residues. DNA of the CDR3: TGTGCCTGGAGGGGGCCGTCTCTCTATGGCTACACCTTC. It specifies CAWRGPSLYGYTF. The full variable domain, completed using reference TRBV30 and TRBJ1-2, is SQTIHQWPATLVQPVGSPLSLECTVEGTSNPNLYWYRQAAGRGLQLLFYSVGIGQISSEVPQNLSASRPQDRQFILSSKKLLLSDSGFYLCAWRGPSLYGYTFGSGTRLTVV.

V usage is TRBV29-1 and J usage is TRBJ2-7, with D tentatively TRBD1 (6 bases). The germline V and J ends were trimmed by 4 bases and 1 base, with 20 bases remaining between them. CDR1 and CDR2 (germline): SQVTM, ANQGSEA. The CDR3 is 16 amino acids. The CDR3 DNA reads TGCAGCGTTGGGTCCTCAGGGGACGTGGGATCCTACGAGCAGTACTTC. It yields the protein CSVGSSGDVGSYEQYF.

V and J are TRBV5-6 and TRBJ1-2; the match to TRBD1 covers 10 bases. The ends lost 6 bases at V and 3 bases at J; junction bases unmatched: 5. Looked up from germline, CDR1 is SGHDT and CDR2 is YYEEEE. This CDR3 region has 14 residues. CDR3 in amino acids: CASILGQGDYGYTF. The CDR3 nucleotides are TGTGCCAGCATTCTAGGACAGGGGGACTATGGCTACACCTTC.

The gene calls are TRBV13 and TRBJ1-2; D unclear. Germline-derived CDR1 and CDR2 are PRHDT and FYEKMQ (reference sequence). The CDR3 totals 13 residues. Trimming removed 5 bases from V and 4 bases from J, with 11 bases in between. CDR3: CASSLLGSYGYTF. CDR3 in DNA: TGTGCCAGCAGCCTTCTGGGTAGCTATGGCTACACCTTC.

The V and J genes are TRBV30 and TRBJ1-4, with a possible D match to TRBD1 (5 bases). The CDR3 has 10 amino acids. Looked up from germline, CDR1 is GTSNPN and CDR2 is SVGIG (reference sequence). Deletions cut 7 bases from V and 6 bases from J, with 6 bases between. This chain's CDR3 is CASGDEKLFF. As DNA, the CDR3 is TGTGCCTCGGGGGATGAAAAACTGTTTTTT.

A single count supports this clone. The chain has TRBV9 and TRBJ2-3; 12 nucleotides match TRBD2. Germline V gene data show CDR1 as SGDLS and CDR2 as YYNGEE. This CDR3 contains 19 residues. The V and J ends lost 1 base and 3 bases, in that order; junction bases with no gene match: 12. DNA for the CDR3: TGTGCCAGCAGCGTACTTCCTAGCGGGGGGGCCGTCCGTACAGATACGCAGTATTTT. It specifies CASSVLPSGGAVRTDTQYF.

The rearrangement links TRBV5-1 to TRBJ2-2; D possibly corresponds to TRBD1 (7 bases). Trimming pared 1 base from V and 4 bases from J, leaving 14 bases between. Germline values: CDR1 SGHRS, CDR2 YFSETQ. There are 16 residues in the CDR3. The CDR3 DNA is TGCGCCAGCAGCTTGACCGCAGGGGGGAGCACCGGGGAGCTGTTTTTT. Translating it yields CASSLTAGGSTGELFF.

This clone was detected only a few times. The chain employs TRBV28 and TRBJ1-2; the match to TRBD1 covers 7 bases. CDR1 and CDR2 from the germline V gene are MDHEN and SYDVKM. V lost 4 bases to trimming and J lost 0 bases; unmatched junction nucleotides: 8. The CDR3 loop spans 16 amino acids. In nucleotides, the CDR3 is TGTGCCAGCAGTTCGTCGACAGGGATATCTAACTATGGCTACACCTTC. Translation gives CASSSSTGISNYGYTF.

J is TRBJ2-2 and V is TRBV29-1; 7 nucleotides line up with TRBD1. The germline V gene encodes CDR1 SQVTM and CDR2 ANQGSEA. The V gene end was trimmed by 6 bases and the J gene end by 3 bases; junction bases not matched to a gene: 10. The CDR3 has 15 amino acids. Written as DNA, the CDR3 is TGCAGCGTCGGGACGGGACAGCTACACACCGGGGAGCTGTTTTTT. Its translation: CSVGTGQLHTGELFF.

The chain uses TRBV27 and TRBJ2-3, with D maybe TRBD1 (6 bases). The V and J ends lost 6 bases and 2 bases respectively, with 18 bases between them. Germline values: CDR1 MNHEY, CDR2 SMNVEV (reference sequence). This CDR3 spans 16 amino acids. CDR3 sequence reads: CASSLQGFPVTDTQYF. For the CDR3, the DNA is TGTGCCAGCAGCTTACAGGGATTTCCCGTCACAGATACGCAGTATTTT.

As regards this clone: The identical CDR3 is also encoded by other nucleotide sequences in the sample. CDR3 sequence: CASSLDQETQYF. The CDR3 coding sequence is TGCGCCAGCAGCTTAGACCAAGAGACCCAGTACTTC. J is TRBJ2-5 and V is TRBV5-1; no clear D. Germline loops: CDR1 SGHRS, CDR2 YFSETQ. This CDR3 is 12 amino acids long. V shed 2 bases and J shed 0 bases, with 2 bases lying between them.

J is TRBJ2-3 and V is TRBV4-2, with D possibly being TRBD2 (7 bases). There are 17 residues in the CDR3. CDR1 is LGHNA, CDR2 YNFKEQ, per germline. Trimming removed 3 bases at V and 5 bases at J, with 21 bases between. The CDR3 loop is CASSQYGGGGPRDTQYF. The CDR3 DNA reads TGTGCCAGCAGCCAGTATGGCGGCGGGGGCCCCAGAGATACGCAGTATTTT.

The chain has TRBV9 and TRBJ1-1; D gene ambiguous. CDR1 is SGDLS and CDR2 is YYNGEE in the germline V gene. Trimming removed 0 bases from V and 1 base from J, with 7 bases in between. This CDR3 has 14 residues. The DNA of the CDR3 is TGTGCCAGCAGCGTAGTACGGGGGAACACTGAAGCTTTCTTT. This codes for CASSVVRGNTEAFF.

The CDR3 sequence is CASSSPAVYEQYF. CDR3 DNA sequence: TGTGCCAGCAGTTCCCCAGCGGTATACGAGCAGTACTTC. The chain carries TRBV7-2 and TRBJ2-7; D might be TRBD2 (5 bases). The V gene's germline CDR1 is SGHTA and CDR2 FQGNSA. This CDR3 region has 13 residues. The V gene lost 6 bases and the J gene lost 4 bases, with 13 bases spanning the gap.

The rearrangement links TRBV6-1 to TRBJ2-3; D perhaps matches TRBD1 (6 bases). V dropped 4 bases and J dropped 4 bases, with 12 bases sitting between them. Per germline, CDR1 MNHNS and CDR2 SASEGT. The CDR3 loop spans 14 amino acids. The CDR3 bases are TGTGCCAGCAGTGCATTGAGGACAGCAGATACGCAGTATTTT. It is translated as CASSALRTADTQYF.

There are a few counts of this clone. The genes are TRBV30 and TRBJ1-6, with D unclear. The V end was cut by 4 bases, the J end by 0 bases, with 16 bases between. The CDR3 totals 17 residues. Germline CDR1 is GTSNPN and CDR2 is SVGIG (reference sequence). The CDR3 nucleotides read TGTGCCTGGAACCCCGAATCGGGGATCTCCTATAATTCACCCCTCCACTTT. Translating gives CAWNPESGISYNSPLHF.

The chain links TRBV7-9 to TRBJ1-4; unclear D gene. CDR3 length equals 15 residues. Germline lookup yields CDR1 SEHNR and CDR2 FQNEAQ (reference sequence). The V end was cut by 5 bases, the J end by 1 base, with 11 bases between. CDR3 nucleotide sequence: TGTGCCAGCAGCCTTTCTCGGGGAACTAATGAAAAACTGTTTTTT. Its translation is CASSLSRGTNEKLFF.

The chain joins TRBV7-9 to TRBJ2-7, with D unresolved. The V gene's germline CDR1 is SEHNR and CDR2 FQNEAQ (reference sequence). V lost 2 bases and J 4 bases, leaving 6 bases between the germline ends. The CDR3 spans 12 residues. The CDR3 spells CASSLYGYEQYF. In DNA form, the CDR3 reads TGTGCCAGCAGCTTATATGGGTACGAGCAGTACTTC.